The 13 T cell receptor beta chains reported below all come from one sample, sequenced in a study of blood T cells in healthy people across ages. It was with a sample-barcoded 5' primer and a J-beta primer mix that a second PCR of roughly 7 to 11 cycles was run. TCRdb re-derived calls from the 5' RACE reads in MiXCR, one entry per CDR3 protein. This table holds 850,000 to 950,000 distinct CDR3 sequences, 25% to 35% found once. The sample consisted of blood. Receptors were obtained from a woman of 80 years or more in good health.

This clonotype was seen ten or more times. The chain carries TRBV7-9 and TRBJ1-1; D gene ambiguous. This CDR3 has 12 residues. Trimming cost V 1 base and J 8 bases, with 8 bases left between them. Germline-derived CDR1 and CDR2 are SEHNR and FQNEAQ (reference sequence). CDR3 protein: CASSLVGREAFF. CDR3 sequence (DNA): TGTGCCAGCAGCTTAGTGGGCAGGGAAGCTTTCTTT.

This clonotype was counted at least ten times. The rearrangement joins TRBV12-3 or TRBV12-4 to TRBJ2-7; possible D gene TRBD1, 5 bases. CDR3 size: 12 residues. V was shortened by 3 bases and J by 6 bases, with 9 bases between the two germline ends. Written as DNA, the CDR3 is TGTGCCAGCAGTTTCGACAGCGTCGAGCAGTACTTC. It codes for CASSFDSVEQYF.

This clonotype was seen many times. The chain carries TRBV7-9 and TRBJ2-3; D is ambiguous. V gave up 1 base and J gave up 0 bases, with 11 bases separating them. CDR3 size: 16 residues. Germline V CDR1 and CDR2: SEHNR, FQNEAQ (reference sequence). CDR3 DNA sequence: TGTGCCAGCAGCTTAGGAGTGTTGCGGAGCACAGATACGCAGTATTTT. It encodes CASSLGVLRSTDTQYF.

On this clonotype itself: A much larger clonotype is one base distant, so this may be a read error. V is TRBV7-8 and J is TRBJ2-1, with 15 bases aligning to TRBD2. The CDR3 consists of 19 residues. Germline V lookup: CDR1 SGHVS, CDR2 FQNEAQ. CDR3 amino acids: CASSFGTSGGLSSYNKQFF. The CDR3 coding sequence is TGTGCCAGCAGCTTTGGGACTAGCGGGGGGCTAAGCTCCTACAATAAGCAGTTCTTC.

Regarding this clonotype: A read error may produce the germline difference seen at one junction end. V usage is TRBV29-1 and J usage is TRBJ1-5; D is unresolved. The CDR3 is made up of 11 amino acids. CDR1 and CDR2 from the germline V gene are SQVTM and ANQGSEA. CDR3 in amino acids: CSVGENQAQHF. DNA for the CDR3: TGCAGCGTTGGAGAGAATCAGGCCCAGCATTTT.

This clonotype was recorded a few times. J is TRBJ1-1 and V is TRBV7-9; D is possibly TRBD1 (5 bases). CDR1 and CDR2 (germline): SEHNR, FQNEAQ (reference sequence). The CDR3 has 12 amino acids. With 1 base removed from V and 10 bases from J, the gap between germline ends came to 10 bases. For the CDR3, the DNA is TGTGCCAGCAGCTTAGAGGGGCGAAGAGCTTTCTTT. Its translation: CASSLEGRRAFF.

At least ten counts were recorded for this clonotype. A read error may be the cause here, since a much bigger clone is one base away. The chain combines TRBV7-2 with TRBJ2-5; D not certain. In germline, CDR1 is SGHTA, CDR2 FQGNSA. The CDR3 length is 11 residues. The CDR3 loop is CASSPQQTQYF. The CDR3 DNA reads TGTGCCAGCAGCCCCCAACAGACCCAGTACTTC.

On this clonotype: Since a much larger clone is just one base distant, this may be a read error. CDR3 sequence (DNA): TGTGCCGCCGGGACAGGGGCGAAAGATGCGCAGTATTTT. This sequence encodes CAAGTGAKDAQYF. This chain links TRBV10-3 with TRBJ2-3, with 10 bases that match TRBD1. The CDR3 has 13 amino acids. Germline V CDR1 and CDR2: ENHRY, SYGVKD.

This clonotype was detected ten times or more. V usage is TRBV9 and J usage is TRBJ2-3; a possible D gene is TRBD2 (5 bases). The V gene's germline CDR1 is SGDLS and CDR2 YYNGEE. This CDR3 has 15 amino acids. Between the trimmed V and J ends, which lost 4 bases and 1 base, there was a span of 13 bases. The CDR3 loop is CASSPRGDGTDTQYF. CDR3 bases: TGTGCCAGCAGCCCCCGGGGTGACGGCACAGATACGCAGTATTTT.

This clonotype was detected once. This chain uses TRBV4-2 with TRBJ1-2, with D maybe TRBD1 (5 bases). V was shortened by 2 bases and J by 4 bases, with 20 bases between the two germline ends. Germline V gene data show CDR1 as LGHNA and CDR2 as YNFKEQ. The CDR3 is made up of 17 amino acids. CDR3 region: CASSQSGSAAESYGYTF. CDR3 bases: TGTGCCAGCAGCCAATCAGGGTCAGCGGCTGAAAGCTATGGCTACACCTTC.

This clonotype has a handful of counts. This clone may be a read error of a much larger clone one base away. The rearrangement joins TRBV11-2 to TRBJ2-1; either TRBD1 or TRBD2 may fit D (6 bases each). The V gene lost 7 bases and the J gene lost 10 bases, with 14 bases spanning the gap. In germline, CDR1 is SGHAT, CDR2 FQNNGV. The CDR3 runs to 12 residues. CDR3 DNA sequence: TGTGCCAGCAACCGAGAGGGGGGCGAGCAGTTCTTC. It codes for CASNREGGEQFF. Filled out from reference TRBV11-2 and TRBJ2-1, the complete variable domain reads EAGVAQSPRYKIIEKRQSVAFWCNPISGHATLYWYQQILGQGPKLLIQFQNNGVVDDSQLPKDRFSAERLKGVDSTLKIQPAKLEDSAVYLCASNREGGEQFFGPGTRLTVL.

CDR3 nucleotides: TGTGCCTTAGGGACTAGCGGGGGGGCAACGAACACCGGGGAGCTGTTTTTT. It translates to CALGTSGGATNTGELFF. The chain links TRBV6-2 or TRBV6-3 to TRBJ2-2; TRBD2 aligns across 16 bases. The V gene's germline CDR1 is MNHEY and CDR2 SVGEGT. The CDR3 consists of 17 residues. V shed 11 bases, J shed 0 bases, and the junction held 6 bases outside the gene matches.

About this clonotype: A read error may explain this, as a much larger clone is one base away. The chain joins TRBV4-1 to TRBJ2-1; D could derive from TRBD1 or TRBD2 (5 bases each). Germline V CDR1 and CDR2: MGHRA, YSYEKL. The CDR3 is 14 residues long. The CDR3 protein is CASSGTGTHNGQFF. The CDR3 bases are TGCGCCAGCAGCGGCACCGGGACCCATAATGGGCAGTTCTTC.